This TCR beta chain is drawn from a study of beta chain features in type 1 diabetes. The V gene end was trimmed by 5 bases and the J gene end by 10 bases; junction bases not matched to a gene: 5. This CDR3 is built from 12 residues. Germline V gene lookup returns CDR1 SGHVS and CDR2 FQNEAQ. Broader study findings: All four CD4+ subsets of Type 1 diabetes patients contained TCRB CDR3s that were moderately but significantly shorter.

Only a few counts were recorded for this clone. The antigen is not known. The investigators reverse transcribed all of the isolated RNA, so they sequenced expressed TCRB transcripts. Clones were read by immunoSEQ multiplex PCR, and TCRdb kept only the in-frame ones, dropping some. This table holds under 400,000 clones, 10% to 15% found once. Researchers reported sorting CD4+ naive, central memory, regulatory and stem cell-like memory cells via CD45RO/CCR7/CD25/CD127/CD95/CD27. V usage is TRBV7-8 and J usage is TRBJ2-1; 7 bases are shared with TRBD2. Sequencing was carried out using naive CD4+ T cells from blood. The sequence was obtained from a woman under 30 with type 1 diabetes. The CDR3 bases are TGTGCCAGCAGCGAAGAGCGGGGCGAGCAGTTCTTC. Translating gives CASSEERGEQFF.